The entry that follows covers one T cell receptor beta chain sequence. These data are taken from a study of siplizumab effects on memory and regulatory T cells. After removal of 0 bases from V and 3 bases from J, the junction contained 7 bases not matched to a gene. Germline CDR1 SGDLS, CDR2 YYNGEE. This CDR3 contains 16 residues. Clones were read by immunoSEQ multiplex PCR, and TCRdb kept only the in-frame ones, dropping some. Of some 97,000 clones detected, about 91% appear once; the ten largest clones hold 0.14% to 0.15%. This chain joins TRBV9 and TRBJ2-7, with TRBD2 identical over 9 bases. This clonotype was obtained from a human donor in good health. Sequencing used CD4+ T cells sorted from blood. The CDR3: CASSVALAGASYEQYF. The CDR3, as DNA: TGTGCCAGCAGCGTAGCATTAGCGGGGGCGAGCTACGAGCAGTACTTC.